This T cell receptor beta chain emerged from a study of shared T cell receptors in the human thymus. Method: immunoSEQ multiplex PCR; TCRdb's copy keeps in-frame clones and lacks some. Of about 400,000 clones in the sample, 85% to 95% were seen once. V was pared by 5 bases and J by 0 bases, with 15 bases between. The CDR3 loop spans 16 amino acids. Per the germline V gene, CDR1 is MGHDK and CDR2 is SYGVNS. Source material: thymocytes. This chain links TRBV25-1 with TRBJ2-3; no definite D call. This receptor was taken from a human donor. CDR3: CASSNQTETSTDTQYF. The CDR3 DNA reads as TGTGCCAGCAGTAATCAAACAGAGACCAGCACAGATACGCAGTATTTT.